The 10 T cell receptor beta chains below were found in one sample sequenced in a study of blood T cell repertoires in COVID-19. Sequencing used immunoSEQ multiplex PCR; TCRdb keeps in-frame clones, though not all of them. Among hundreds of thousands of clones listed, about 82% were seen once. The sample comprised PBMCs or T cells enriched from blood (not recorded which). The receptors come from a woman between 45 and 65 years old who had recovered from COVID-19.

The chain recombines TRBV9 with TRBJ1-1; 8 nucleotides agree with TRBD1. Germline assignment: CDR1 SGDLS and CDR2 YYNGEE. The CDR3 runs 17 residues. J gave up 7 bases and V 4 bases, and 18 bases lay outside the gene matches. Here the CDR3 reads CASSKTEITGTGFEAFF. The CDR3 DNA is TGTGCCAGCAGCAAGACCGAGATCACCGGGACAGGTTTTGAAGCTTTCTTT.

V and J are TRBV11-2 and TRBJ1-1; 10 bases match TRBD1. Trimming cost V 5 bases and J 6 bases; bases outside gene matches: 6. The germline CDR1 and CDR2 sequences are SGHAT and FQNNGV. This CDR3 spans 14 amino acids. The CDR3 spells CASSTGQGVPEAFF. CDR3 sequence (DNA): TGTGCCAGCAGCACCGGACAGGGGGTACCTGAAGCTTTCTTT.

The J gene is TRBJ2-7, the V gene TRBV28; 10 bases map to TRBD1. V shed 2 bases and J 2 bases; nucleotides not matched to a gene: 3. In germline, CDR1 is MDHEN, CDR2 SYDVKM. The CDR3 consists of 15 residues. CDR3 in amino acids: CASSLAGTGAYEQYF. The CDR3, as DNA: TGTGCCAGCAGTTTAGCCGGGACAGGGGCCTACGAGCAGTACTTC.

This clone occurred once. The chain couples TRBV6-2 or TRBV6-3 to TRBJ2-7; 8 nucleotides align to TRBD2. From germline, CDR1 is MNHEY and CDR2 SVGEGT. The CDR3 runs 16 residues. The junction had 14 bases not matched to a gene; V was cut back by 5 bases and J by 5 bases. CDR3 bases: TGTGCCAGCAGTGACCTACGGGGCGGGAGGATCCACGAGCAGTACTTC. Its translation is CASSDLRGGRIHEQYF.

This chain links TRBV29-1 with TRBJ1-4; a weak D match, TRBD1 (5 bases). Germline CDR1 is SQVTM and CDR2 is ANQGSEA. Trimming removed 8 bases at V and 8 bases at J, with 12 bases between. CDR3 length: 11 residues. In DNA form, the CDR3 reads TGCAGCTCAAAGGCAGGGGAAAAACTGTTTTTT. Amino acids: CSSKAGEKLFF.

This clone was seen a single time. V is TRBV9 and J is TRBJ1-5; 8 bases align to TRBD1. In germline, CDR1 is SGDLS, CDR2 YYNGEE. The CDR3 is 15 residues long. V was clipped by 2 bases and J by 4 bases; unmatched bases: 5. Here the CDR3 reads CASSVAGGSNQPQHF. The CDR3 coding sequence is TGTGCCAGCAGCGTCGCAGGGGGCTCGAATCAGCCCCAGCATTTT.

This clone has only one observation. V and J are TRBV5-1 and TRBJ2-6, with D unclear. V was trimmed by 0 bases and J by 0 bases, leaving 16 bases between them. The germline CDR1 and CDR2 sequences are SGHRS and YFSETQ. The CDR3 covers 19 residues. The CDR3 spells CASSLAPQVRFSGANVLTF. The CDR3, as DNA: TGCGCCAGCAGCTTGGCCCCTCAGGTTCGGTTCTCTGGGGCCAACGTCCTGACTTTC.

V and J are TRBV19 and TRBJ2-5; a weak D match, TRBD2 (6 bases). Germline CDR1 and CDR2: LNHDA and SQIVND (reference sequence). Trimming took off 0 bases at V and 11 bases at J, with 16 bases between the two ends. The CDR3 is made up of 14 amino acids. DNA of the CDR3: TGTGCCAGTAGTATAGATTTTTTTGCTAGCGCGCAGTACTTC. It codes for CASSIDFFASAQYF.

The chain uses TRBV29-1 and TRBJ1-3; D is ambiguous. The CDR3 consists of 14 residues. V was clipped by 6 bases and J by 5 bases, with 17 bases between them. CDR1 is SQVTM, CDR2 ANQGSEA, per germline. CDR3 sequence (DNA): TGCAGCGTGGTTTCGGGGTCCGCTAGAAACACCATATATTTT. This gives the protein CSVVSGSARNTIYF. The whole variable domain, filled in from reference TRBV29-1 and TRBJ1-3, reads SAVISQKPSRDICQRGTSLTIQCQVDSQVTMMFWYRQQPGQSLTLIATANQGSEATYESGFVIDKFPISRPNLTFSTLTVSNMSPEDSSIYLCSVVSGSARNTIYFGEGSWLTVV.

The genes are TRBV12-3 or TRBV12-4 and TRBJ2-2; D is uncertain. There are 13 residues in the CDR3. V lost 7 bases and J lost 4, with 10 bases in between. CDR3 nucleotides: TGTGCCAGCACTAATGAGGTCACCGGGGAGCTGTTTTTT. This sequence encodes CASTNEVTGELFF.